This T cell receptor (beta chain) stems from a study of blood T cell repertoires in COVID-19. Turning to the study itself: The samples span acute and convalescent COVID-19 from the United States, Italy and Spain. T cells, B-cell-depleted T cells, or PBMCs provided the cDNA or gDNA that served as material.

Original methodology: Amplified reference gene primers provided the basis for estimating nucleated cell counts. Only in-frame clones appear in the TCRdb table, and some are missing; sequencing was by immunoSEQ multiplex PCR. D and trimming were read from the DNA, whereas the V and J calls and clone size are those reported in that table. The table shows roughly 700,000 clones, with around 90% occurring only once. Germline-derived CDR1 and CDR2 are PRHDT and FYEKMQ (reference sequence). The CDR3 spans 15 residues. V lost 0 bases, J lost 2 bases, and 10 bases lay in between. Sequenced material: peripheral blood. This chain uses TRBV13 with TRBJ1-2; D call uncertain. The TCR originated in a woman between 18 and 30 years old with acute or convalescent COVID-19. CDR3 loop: CASSLGTNWNYGYTF. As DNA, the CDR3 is TGTGCCAGCAGCTTAGGAACCAACTGGAACTATGGCTACACCTTC.